Below are 2 T cell receptor beta chains sequenced from a single sample in a study of monozygotic twins with cystic fibrosis. Assay used: immunoSEQ multiplex PCR; TCRdb lists only in-frame clones, some missing. The sample carries roughly 11,000 clones, 85% recorded once. The material sequenced was blood. These receptors all stem from a man aged 18 to 30 with cystic fibrosis.

The chain joins TRBV2 to TRBJ2-1; 7 nucleotides match TRBD1. V shed 2 bases and J 3 bases; nucleotides not matched to a gene: 4. The CDR3 runs to 15 residues. Germline assignment: CDR1 SNHLY and CDR2 FYNNEI. In DNA form, the CDR3 reads TGTGCCAGCAGTGAAAGCCGGGACAGCTACAATGAGCAGTTCTTC. Protein product: CASSESRDSYNEQFF.

V is TRBV4-3 and J is TRBJ2-7; 7 bases map to TRBD2. After removal of 0 bases from V and 3 bases from J, the junction contained 5 bases not matched to a gene. CDR3 length equals 15 residues. Germline CDR1 is LGHNA and CDR2 is YSLEER. CDR3 DNA sequence: TGCGCCAGCAGCCAAGAGGGGGGGGGTCGCTACGAGCAGTACTTC. Translation gives CASSQEGGGRYEQYF.